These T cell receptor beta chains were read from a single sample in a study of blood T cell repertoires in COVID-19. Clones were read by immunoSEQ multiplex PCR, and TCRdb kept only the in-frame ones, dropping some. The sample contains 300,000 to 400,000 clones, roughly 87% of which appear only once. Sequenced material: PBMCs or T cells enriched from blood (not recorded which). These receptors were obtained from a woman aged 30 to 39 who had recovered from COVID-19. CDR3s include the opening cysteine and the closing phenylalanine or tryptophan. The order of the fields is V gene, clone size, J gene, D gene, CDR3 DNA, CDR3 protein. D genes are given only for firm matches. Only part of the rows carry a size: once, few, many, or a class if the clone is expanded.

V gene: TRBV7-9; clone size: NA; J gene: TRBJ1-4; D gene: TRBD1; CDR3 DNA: TGTGCCAGCAGCTTGGGGGACAGGGGGCATGGTGAAAAACTGTTTTTT; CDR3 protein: CASSLGDRGHGEKLFF
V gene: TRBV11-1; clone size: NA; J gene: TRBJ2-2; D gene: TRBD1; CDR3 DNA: TGTGCCAGCAGCAGCGCCGGACAGGGGCCCACCGGGGAGCTGTTTTTT; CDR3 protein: CASSSAGQGPTGELFF
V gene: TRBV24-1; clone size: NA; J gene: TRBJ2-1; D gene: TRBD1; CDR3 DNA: TGTGCCACCAGTGAACAACAGGGGGCGGGCAATGAGCAGTTCTTC; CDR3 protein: CATSEQQGAGNEQFF
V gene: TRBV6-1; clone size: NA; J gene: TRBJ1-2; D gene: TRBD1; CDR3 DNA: TGTGCCAGCAGTGATGGACAGGTTGGCTATGGCTACACCTTC; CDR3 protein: CASSDGQVGYGYTF
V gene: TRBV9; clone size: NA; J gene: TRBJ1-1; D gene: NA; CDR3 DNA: TGTGCCAGCAGCGGGACCGGGACACCTACTTTGTACGACACTGAAGCTTTCTTT; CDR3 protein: CASSGTGTPTLYDTEAFF
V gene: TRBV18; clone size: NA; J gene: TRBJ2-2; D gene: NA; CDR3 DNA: TGTGCCAGCTCACACCCCGGGTCAGAGGCTAACACCGGGGAGCTGTTTTTT; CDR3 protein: CASSHPGSEANTGELFF
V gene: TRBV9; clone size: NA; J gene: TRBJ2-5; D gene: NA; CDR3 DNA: TGTGCCAGCAGCGAAGGGGGGGCATATTGGGAGACCCAGTACTTC; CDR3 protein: CASSEGGAYWETQYF
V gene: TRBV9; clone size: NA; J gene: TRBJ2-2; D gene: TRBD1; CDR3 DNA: TGTGCCAGCAGCGTTCGACAGGGTGGGACCGGGGAGCTGTTTTTT; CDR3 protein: CASSVRQGGTGELFF
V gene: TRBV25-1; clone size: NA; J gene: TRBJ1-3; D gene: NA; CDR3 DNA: TGTGCCAGCAGTGAATATATGGGGGGCTCTGGAAACACCATATATTTT; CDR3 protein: CASSEYMGGSGNTIYF
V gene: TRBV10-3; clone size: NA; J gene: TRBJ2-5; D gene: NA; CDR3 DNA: TGTGCCATCAGTGAGTCGATTCTTCGGCGGGGGCCCAAAGAGAGGCAAGAGACCCAGTACTTC; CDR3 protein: CAISESILRRGPKERQETQYF
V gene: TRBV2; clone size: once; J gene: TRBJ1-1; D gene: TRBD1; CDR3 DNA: TGTGCCAGCAGGGGGACAGGGGGCGGGAAGGTCACTGAAGCTTTCTTT; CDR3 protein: CASRGTGGGKVTEAFF
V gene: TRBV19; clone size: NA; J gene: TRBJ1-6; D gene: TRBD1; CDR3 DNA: TGTGCCAGTAGTGAACAGGGGAGTGCACCCCTCCACTTT; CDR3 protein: CASSEQGSAPLHF
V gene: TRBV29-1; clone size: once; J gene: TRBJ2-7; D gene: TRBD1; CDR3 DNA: TGCAGCGTTGATAGGACAGGGGGCGGCGAGCAGTACTTC; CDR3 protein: CSVDRTGGGEQYF
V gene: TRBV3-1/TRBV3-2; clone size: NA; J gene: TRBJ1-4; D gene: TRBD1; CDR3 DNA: TGTGCCAGCAGCCAAGTTGCAGGACAGGGGAGTAATGAAAAACTGTTTTTT; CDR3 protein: CASSQVAGQGSNEKLFF
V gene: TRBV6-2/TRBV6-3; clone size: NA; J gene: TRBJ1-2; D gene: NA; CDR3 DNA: TGTGCCAGCAGTTTGTCAGAATATGGCTACACCTTC; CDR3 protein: CASSLSEYGYTF
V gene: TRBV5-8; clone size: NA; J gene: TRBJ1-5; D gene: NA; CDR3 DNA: TGTGCCAGCAGCTTAGTAGAGAGGTCTGGTCAGCCCCAGCATTTT; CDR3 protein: CASSLVERSGQPQHF
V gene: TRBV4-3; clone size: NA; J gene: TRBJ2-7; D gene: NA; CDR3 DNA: TGCGCCAGCAGCCAAACACGTCACATCTCCTACGAGCAGTACTTC; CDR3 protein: CASSQTRHISYEQYF
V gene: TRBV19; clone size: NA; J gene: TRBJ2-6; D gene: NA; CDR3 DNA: TGTGCCAGTGCAACTACAGGGCCTGGGGCCAACGTCCTGACTTTC; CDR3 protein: CASATTGPGANVLTF
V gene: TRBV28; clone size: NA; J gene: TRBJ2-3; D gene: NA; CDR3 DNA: TGTGCCAGCGGGGAGCGTGGCACAGATACGCAGTATTTT; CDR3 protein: CASGERGTDTQYF
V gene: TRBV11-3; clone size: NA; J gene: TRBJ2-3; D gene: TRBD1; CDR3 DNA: TGTGCCAGCAGCTTAGCCGCAGGGGGCCCAGATACGCAGTATTTT; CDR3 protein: CASSLAAGGPDTQYF
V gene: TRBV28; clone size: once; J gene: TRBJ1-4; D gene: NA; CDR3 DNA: TGTGCCAGCAGTAGGGAGCCTAATGAAAAACTGTTTTTT; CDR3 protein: CASSREPNEKLFF
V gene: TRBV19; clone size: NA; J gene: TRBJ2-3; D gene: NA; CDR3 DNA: TGTGCCAGTAGTAGTTCTAGCTCAGATACGCAGTATTTT; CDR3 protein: CASSSSSSDTQYF
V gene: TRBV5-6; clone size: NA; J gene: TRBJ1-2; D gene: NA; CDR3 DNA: TGTGCCAGCAGCCGAAACAGGTTCACTTATGGCTACACCTTC; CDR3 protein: CASSRNRFTYGYTF
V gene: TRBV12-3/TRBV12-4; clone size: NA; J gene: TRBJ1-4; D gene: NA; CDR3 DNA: TGTGCCAGCAGTTTAGGACAGGAAAAACTGTTTTTT; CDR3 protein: CASSLGQEKLFF
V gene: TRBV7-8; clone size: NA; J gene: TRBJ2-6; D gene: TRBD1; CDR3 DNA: TGTGCCAGCAGCTTAGTCGGGACAGGGGGCTCCGGGGCCAACGTCCTGACTTTC; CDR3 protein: CASSLVGTGGSGANVLTF
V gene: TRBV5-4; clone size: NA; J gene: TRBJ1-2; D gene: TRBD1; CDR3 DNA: TGTGCCAGCAGCAAGGACAGGGGAGGAGGTAACTATGGCTACACCTTC; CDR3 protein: CASSKDRGGGNYGYTF
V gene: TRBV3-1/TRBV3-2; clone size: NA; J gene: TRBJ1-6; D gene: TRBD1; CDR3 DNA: TGTGCCAGCAGCCAGGCCTCGGACAGGTCAAATTCACCCCTCCACTTT; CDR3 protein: CASSQASDRSNSPLHF
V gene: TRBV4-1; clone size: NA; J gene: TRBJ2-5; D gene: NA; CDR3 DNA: TGCGCCAGCAGCCATAGTCCTCAGCGGCAAGAGACCCAGTACTTC; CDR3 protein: CASSHSPQRQETQYF
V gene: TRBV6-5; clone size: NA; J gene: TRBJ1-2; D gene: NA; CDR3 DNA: TGTGCCAGCAGTCAGGGGTACGCAAACTATGGCTACACCTTC; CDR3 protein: CASSQGYANYGYTF
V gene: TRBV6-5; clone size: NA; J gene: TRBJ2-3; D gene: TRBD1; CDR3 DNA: TGTGCCAGCAGTTACGCCCCCTGGGACAGGGGAGATACGCAGTATTTT; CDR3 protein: CASSYAPWDRGDTQYF
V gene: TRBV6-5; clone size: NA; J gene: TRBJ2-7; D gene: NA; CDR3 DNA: TGTGCCAGCGGTCTGGGGGGATCCACCTACGAGCAGTACTTC; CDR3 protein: CASGLGGSTYEQYF
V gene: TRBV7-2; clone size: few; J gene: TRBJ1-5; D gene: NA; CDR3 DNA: TGTGCCAGCAGCTTAGTACCCAGGGCAAATCAGCCCCAGCATTTT; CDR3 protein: CASSLVPRANQPQHF
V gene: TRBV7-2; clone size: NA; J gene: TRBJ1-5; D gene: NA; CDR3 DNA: TGTGCCAGCAGCTTCAGGGGAGATCAGCCCCAGCATTTT; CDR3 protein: CASSFRGDQPQHF
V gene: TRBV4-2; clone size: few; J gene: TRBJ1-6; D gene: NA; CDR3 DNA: TGTGCCAGCAGCCACGGCAGAGGACTGTCCCTTTTGACCCTCCACTTT; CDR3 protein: CASSHGRGLSLLTLHF
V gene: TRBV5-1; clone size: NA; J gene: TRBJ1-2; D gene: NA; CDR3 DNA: TGCGCCAGCAGCTTGGGGCAGGCCCGAGGGGGCTACACCTTC; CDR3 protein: CASSLGQARGGYTF
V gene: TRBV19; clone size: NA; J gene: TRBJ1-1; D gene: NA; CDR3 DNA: TGTGCCAGTAGTATTAGGAACACTGAAGCTTTCTTT; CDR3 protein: CASSIRNTEAFF
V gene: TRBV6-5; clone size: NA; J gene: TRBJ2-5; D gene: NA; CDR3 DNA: TGTGCCAGCAGCCCAGGGGAGACCCAGTACTTC; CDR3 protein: CASSPGETQYF
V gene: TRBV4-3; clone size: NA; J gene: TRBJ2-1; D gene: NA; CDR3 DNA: TGCGCCAGCAGCCAAGATTTCGACAATGAGCAGTTCTTC; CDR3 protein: CASSQDFDNEQFF
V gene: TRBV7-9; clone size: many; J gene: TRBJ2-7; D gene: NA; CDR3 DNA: TGTGCCAGCAGCGCGCCGGGATCGGCGATCGACGAGCAGTACTTC; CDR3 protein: CASSAPGSAIDEQYF
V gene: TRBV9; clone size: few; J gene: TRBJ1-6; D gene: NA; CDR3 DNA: TGTGCCAGCAGCGTAGGACAGAGCTCCTATAATTCACCCCTCCACTTT; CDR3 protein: CASSVGQSSYNSPLHF
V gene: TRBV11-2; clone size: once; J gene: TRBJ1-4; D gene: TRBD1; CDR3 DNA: TGTGCCAGCAGCTCGGAAGGGACAGGGGACACAACTAATGAAAAACTGTTTTTT; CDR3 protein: CASSSEGTGDTTNEKLFF
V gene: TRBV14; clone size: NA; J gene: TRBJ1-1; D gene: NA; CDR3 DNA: TGTGCCAGCAGCCTTCTCCGGGGAGGGCTGAACACTGAAGCTTTCTTT; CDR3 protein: CASSLLRGGLNTEAFF
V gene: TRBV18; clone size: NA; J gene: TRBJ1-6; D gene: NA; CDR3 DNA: TGTGCCAGCTCACCAGAAATAGCGGGAAATTCACCCCTCCACTTT; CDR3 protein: CASSPEIAGNSPLHF
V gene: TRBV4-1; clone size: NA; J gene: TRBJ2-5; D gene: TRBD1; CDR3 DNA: TGCGCCAGCAGCCAAGAAACAGGGGGCGCTTCTGAAGAGACCCAGTACTTC; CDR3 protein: CASSQETGGASEETQYF
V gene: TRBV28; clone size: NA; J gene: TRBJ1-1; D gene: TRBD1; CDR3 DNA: TGTGCCAGCAGTTCCCCGACAGGGGTGAACACTGAAGCTTTCTTT; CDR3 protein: CASSSPTGVNTEAFF
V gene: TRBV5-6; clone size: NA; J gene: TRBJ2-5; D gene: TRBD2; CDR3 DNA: TGTGCCAGCAGCTGGAACGGAGGACTAGCGGGGGGCGTACAAGAGACCCAGTACTTC; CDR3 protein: CASSWNGGLAGGVQETQYF